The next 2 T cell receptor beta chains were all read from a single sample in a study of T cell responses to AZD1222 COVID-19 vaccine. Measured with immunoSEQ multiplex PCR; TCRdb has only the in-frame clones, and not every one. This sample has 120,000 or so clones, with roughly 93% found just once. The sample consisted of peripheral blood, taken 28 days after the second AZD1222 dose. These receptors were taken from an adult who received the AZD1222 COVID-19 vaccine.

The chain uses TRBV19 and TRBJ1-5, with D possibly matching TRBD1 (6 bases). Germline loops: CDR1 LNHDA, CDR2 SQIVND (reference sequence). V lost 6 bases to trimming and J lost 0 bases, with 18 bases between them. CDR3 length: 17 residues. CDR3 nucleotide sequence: TGTGCCAGTAGATTAATCCAGGGGAGAGTTAGCAATCAGCCCCAGCATTTT. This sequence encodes CASRLIQGRVSNQPQHF.

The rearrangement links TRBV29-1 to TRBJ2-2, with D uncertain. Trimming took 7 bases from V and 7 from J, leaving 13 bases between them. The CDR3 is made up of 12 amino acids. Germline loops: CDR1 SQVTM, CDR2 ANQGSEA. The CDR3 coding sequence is TGCAGCGCCCCAGCCTTCGGCGGGGAGCTGTTTTTT. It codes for CSAPAFGGELFF.